This passage covers 20 T cell receptor beta chains from one sample sequenced in a study of cytomegalovirus exposure and HLA in healthy donors. Both 60 Vbeta primers and 13 Jbeta primers went into the PCR. The method was immunoSEQ multiplex PCR; TCRdb's version includes in-frame clones alone and lacks a portion of them. The sample carries approximately 170,000 clones, approximately 80% recorded once. Sequencing was performed on PBMCs. The receptor source for this set is a woman aged 40 to 55 in good health and CMV-seropositive.

The chain recombines TRBV5-8 with TRBJ2-3; a weak D match, TRBD2 (5 bases). Germline V gene sequence: CDR1 SGHTS, CDR2 YDEGEE. Trimming took off 3 bases at V and 3 bases at J, with 14 bases between the two ends. The CDR3 sequence is 15 residues long. The CDR3: CASSSREITTDTQYF. Here the CDR3 DNA reads TGTGCCAGCAGCTCCCGGGAAATAACTACAGATACGCAGTATTTT.

The V gene is TRBV19, the J gene TRBJ2-3, with a tentative D call TRBD2 (6 bases). Germline loops: CDR1 LNHDA, CDR2 SQIVND (reference sequence). Trimming took off 5 bases at V and 2 bases at J, with 17 bases between the two ends. The CDR3 has 16 residues. CDR3 protein: CASSGREFTDTDTQYF. CDR3 DNA sequence: TGTGCCAGTAGTGGCCGGGAGTTTACAGACACAGATACGCAGTATTTT.

This chain links TRBV18 with TRBJ1-3; D call uncertain. The CDR3 runs to 15 residues. V was trimmed by 2 bases and J by 0 bases, leaving 8 bases between them. Germline V gene sequence: CDR1 KGHSH, CDR2 LQKENI. Written as DNA, the CDR3 is TGTGCCAGCTCACCAAGCCCGATCTCTGGAAACACCATATATTTT. As protein: CASSPSPISGNTIYF.

This chain joins TRBV7-9 and TRBJ2-3, with D perhaps TRBD1 (5 bases). V lost 5 bases and J lost 2, with 11 bases in between. CDR3 length equals 14 residues. The V gene's germline CDR1 is SEHNR and CDR2 FQNEAQ (reference sequence). Here the CDR3 DNA reads TGTGCCAGCAGCGCCTCCAGGGTCACAGATACGCAGTATTTT. This gives the protein CASSASRVTDTQYF.

The rearrangement uses TRBV29-1 and TRBJ2-3, with D possibly TRBD1 on 6 matching bases. The CDR3 runs to 14 residues. Germline-derived CDR1 and CDR2 are SQVTM and ANQGSEA. V was shortened by 4 bases and J by 2 bases, with 13 bases between the two germline ends. CDR3 in amino acids: CSVGDTLTTDTQYF. DNA of the CDR3: TGCAGCGTTGGGGACACCCTAACCACAGATACGCAGTATTTT.

This chain connects TRBV9 to TRBJ1-1; 7 bases map to TRBD1. The CDR3 length is 14 residues. The V and J ends lost 4 bases and 4 bases, in that order; junction bases with no gene match: 7. CDR1 is SGDLS and CDR2 is YYNGEE in the germline V gene. The chain's CDR3 is CASSPQTGRTEAFF. The DNA for the CDR3 is TGTGCCAGCAGCCCTCAGACAGGGCGCACTGAAGCTTTCTTT.

The chain links TRBV7-2 to TRBJ2-1; 11 bases align to TRBD2. Germline V gene lookup returns CDR1 SGHTA and CDR2 FQGNSA. CDR3 size: 18 residues. Trimming cost V 6 bases and J 1 base; bases outside gene matches: 11. The CDR3 protein is CASRVALAGALSYNEQFF. The CDR3 region has the DNA TGTGCCAGCAGGGTGGCACTAGCGGGAGCCCTATCCTACAATGAGCAGTTCTTC.

The rearrangement joins TRBV7-2 to TRBJ1-3; D uncertain. With 1 base removed from V and 0 bases from J, the gap between germline ends came to 4 bases. CDR3 size: 14 residues. Germline CDR1 and CDR2: SGHTA and FQGNSA. The CDR3 reads CASSLGDSGNTIYF. The CDR3 bases are TGTGCCAGCAGCTTAGGAGACTCTGGAAACACCATATATTTT.

This sequence joins TRBV2 and TRBJ2-7, with unresolved D. The germline V gene has CDR1 SNHLY and CDR2 FYNNEI. V gave up 5 bases and J gave up 1 base, with 9 bases separating them. The CDR3 loop spans 13 amino acids. CDR3 sequence reads: CASSRGASYEQYF. CDR3 in DNA: TGTGCCAGCAGTAGAGGAGCTTCCTACGAGCAGTACTTC.

In its sample, this clone was seen once. V gene TRBV19 combines with J gene TRBJ1-4; 7 bases align to TRBD1. After removal of 5 bases from V and 3 bases from J, the junction contained 6 bases not matched to a gene. Germline V gives CDR1 LNHDA, CDR2 SQIVND (reference sequence). The CDR3 totals 15 residues. This CDR3 reads CASSGRQGSNEKLFF. For the CDR3, the DNA is TGTGCCAGTAGTGGCAGACAGGGCTCTAATGAAAAACTGTTTTTT.

The chain couples TRBV4-1 to TRBJ1-6; 9 bases are a match to TRBD1. The V segment lost 2 bases and the J segment 10 bases; nucleotides outside the gene matches: 9. Germline values: CDR1 MGHRA, CDR2 YSYEKL. This CDR3 is 16 amino acids long. The chain's CDR3 is CASSQTPGQGSSPLHF. The CDR3 coding sequence is TGCGCCAGCAGCCAAACCCCGGGACAGGGCTCCTCACCCCTCCACTTT.

This chain connects TRBV7-2 to TRBJ2-3, with TRBD1 matching over 7 bases. The CDR3 contains 14 residues. The V segment lost 4 bases and the J segment 3 bases; nucleotides outside the gene matches: 4. From germline, CDR1 is SGHTA and CDR2 FQGNSA. The CDR3 DNA sequence: TGTGCCAGCAGCTACGACAGGGCTACAGATACGCAGTATTTT. It specifies CASSYDRATDTQYF.

The genes are TRBV4-3 and TRBJ2-3; 10 nucleotides agree with TRBD1. The germline CDR1 and CDR2 sequences are LGHNA and YSLEER. CDR3 size: 16 residues. V dropped 3 bases and J dropped 5; count of bases not matched to a gene: 8. This chain's CDR3 is CASSQSPGQGIDTQYF. In DNA form, the CDR3 reads TGCGCCAGCAGCCAGTCACCGGGACAGGGGATAGATACGCAGTATTTT.

The chain has TRBV30 and TRBJ1-4; the D gene is possibly TRBD1 (6 bases). This CDR3 comprises 14 residues. The germline V gene has CDR1 GTSNPN and CDR2 SVGIG (reference sequence). Trimming pared 5 bases from V and 8 bases from J, leaving 18 bases between. CDR3 DNA: TGTGCCTGGGGGCGGACAGCCCGGGGAGAAAAACTGTTTTTT. Its translation is CAWGRTARGEKLFF.

This chain uses TRBV6-6 with TRBJ2-6, with D perhaps matching TRBD2 (6 bases). Trimming pared 0 bases from V and 2 bases from J, leaving 8 bases between. The CDR3 contains 16 residues. CDR1 is MNHNY and CDR2 is SVGAGI in the germline V gene (reference sequence). The CDR3 DNA reads TGTGCCAGCAGTTACTCACTAGCTGCTGGGGCCAACGTCCTGACTTTC. It specifies CASSYSLAAGANVLTF.

The rearrangement links TRBV6-6 to TRBJ1-1; D perhaps matches TRBD1 (6 bases). Germline values: CDR1 MNHNY, CDR2 SVGAGI (reference sequence). The CDR3 is 15 residues long. Trimming took off 0 bases at V and 4 bases at J, with 12 bases between the two ends. In DNA form, the CDR3 reads TGTGCCAGCAGTTACTCCGGGGGGCAGGGCACTGAAGCTTTCTTT. This encodes CASSYSGGQGTEAFF.

V is TRBV29-1 and J is TRBJ2-7; a possible D gene is TRBD2 (5 bases). The CDR3 is 13 amino acids. The V end was cut by 3 bases, the J end by 0 bases, with 9 bases between. In germline, CDR1 is SQVTM, CDR2 ANQGSEA. CDR3: CSVDTGSSYEQYF. The CDR3 DNA sequence: TGCAGCGTTGATACGGGGAGCTCCTACGAGCAGTACTTC.

The rearrangement joins TRBV7-2 to TRBJ2-7, with D possibly being TRBD1 (6 bases). The CDR3 covers 17 residues. The V and J ends lost 1 base and 0 bases respectively, with 16 bases between them. Germline loops: CDR1 SGHTA, CDR2 FQGNSA. The CDR3 bases are TGTGCCAGCAGCTTAGTGGGGGCGAGAAGTGGCTCCTACGAGCAGTACTTC. This codes for CASSLVGARSGSYEQYF.

The chain has TRBV11-2 and TRBJ2-4; perhaps TRBD1 as D (5 bases). Germline CDR1 and CDR2: SGHAT and FQNNGV. The CDR3 has 15 amino acids. The V and J ends lost 0 bases and 9 bases respectively, with 15 bases between them. CDR3 coding DNA: TGTGCCAGCAGCTTAGACCCAGGGTCTCAGGGCATTCAGTACTTC. This encodes CASSLDPGSQGIQYF.

The chain recombines TRBV27 with TRBJ2-5; 10 bases fit TRBD2. CDR3 length: 15 amino acids. Germline trimming cut 5 bases from V and 5 bases from J; bases unmatched to any gene: 8. CDR1 MNHEY and CDR2 SMNVEV come from the germline V gene (reference sequence). CDR3 sequence (DNA): TGTGCCAGCAGTCCCCGGGATAGCGGGGGGGAGACCCAGTACTTC. Its protein is CASSPRDSGGETQYF.